This T cell receptor beta chain was recovered during a study of chemoradiotherapy in HPV16-positive cancers. General observations from the study: During treatment, candidate HPV-specific clones and E7-related motifs expanded in tumor.

Worth noting for this clone: Its target is unknown.

V dropped 5 bases and J dropped 0 bases, with 11 bases sitting between them. The CDR3 sequence is 14 residues long. CDR1 is SQVTM, CDR2 ANQGSEA, per germline. The protocol was immunoSEQ multiplex PCR, while the TCRdb copy is restricted to in-frame clones and leaves out a portion. The sample holds under 85,000 clones, about 88% seen once. The source is a human donor with HPV-associated anogenital cancer. This chain connects TRBV29-1 to TRBJ1-3; TRBD1 is a possible D gene (5 bases). The sequenced sample was blood, obtained from a patient who underwent chemoradiotherapy. Here the CDR3 DNA reads TGCAGCGTTTTCGGGGGACTCTCTGGAAACACCATATATTTT. The encoded protein is CSVFGGLSGNTIYF.